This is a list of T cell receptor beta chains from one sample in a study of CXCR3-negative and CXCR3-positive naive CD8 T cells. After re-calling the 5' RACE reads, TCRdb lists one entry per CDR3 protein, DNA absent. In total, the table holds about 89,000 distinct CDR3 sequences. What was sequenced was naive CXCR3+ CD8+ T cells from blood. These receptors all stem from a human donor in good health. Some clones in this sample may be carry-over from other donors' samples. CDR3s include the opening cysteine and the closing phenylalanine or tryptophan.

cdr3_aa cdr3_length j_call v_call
CASSPDYPIQETQYF 15 TRBJ2-5 TRBV5-1
CASVQGGTEAFF 12 TRBJ1-1 TRBV19
CASSQGTGDTYEQYF 15 TRBJ2-7 TRBV4-2
CSPLLNGHEQYF 12 TRBJ2-7 TRBV29-1
CASSMERGNTEAFF 14 TRBJ1-1 TRBV19
CASSLFRLGEEISNQPQHF 19 TRBJ1-5 TRBV12-3/TRBV12-4
CASSPGLTEQFF 12 TRBJ2-1 TRBV9
CSARGTFGPEGPYEQYF 17 TRBJ2-7 TRBV20-1
CASSLYPGAVQETQYF 16 TRBJ2-5 TRBV7-9
CASSQAAQYNEQFF 14 TRBJ2-1 TRBV4-1
CASSRGVPDTQYF 13 TRBJ2-3 TRBV27
CSVEVINTGELFF 13 TRBJ2-2 TRBV29-1
CASSYSDLHNEQFF 14 TRBJ2-1 TRBV6-2/TRBV6-3
CASSHPTSGGDEQYF 15 TRBJ2-7 TRBV13
CASPGTGSETQYF 13 TRBJ2-5 TRBV6-5
CASSYSTMGNGYTF 14 TRBJ1-2 TRBV6-2/TRBV6-3